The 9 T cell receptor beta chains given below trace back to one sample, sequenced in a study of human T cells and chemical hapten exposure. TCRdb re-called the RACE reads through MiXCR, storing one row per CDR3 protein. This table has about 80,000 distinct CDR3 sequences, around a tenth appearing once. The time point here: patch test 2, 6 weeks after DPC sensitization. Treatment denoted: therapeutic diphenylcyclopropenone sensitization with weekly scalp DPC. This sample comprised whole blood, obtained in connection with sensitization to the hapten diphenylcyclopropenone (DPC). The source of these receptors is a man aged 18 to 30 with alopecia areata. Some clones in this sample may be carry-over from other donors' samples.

The CDR3 DNA reads as TGTGCCAGCAAGGAAGACCAGGGCTACCTGAACACCGGGGAGCTGTTTTTT. Protein sequence: CASKEDQGYLNTGELFF. This chain joins TRBV6-2 or TRBV6-3 and TRBJ2-2, with D maybe TRBD1 (5 bases). CDR1 and CDR2 (germline): MNHEY, SVGEGT. The CDR3 is 17 amino acids. Trimming shortened V by 7 bases and J by 1 base, and 19 bases separated the two germline ends.

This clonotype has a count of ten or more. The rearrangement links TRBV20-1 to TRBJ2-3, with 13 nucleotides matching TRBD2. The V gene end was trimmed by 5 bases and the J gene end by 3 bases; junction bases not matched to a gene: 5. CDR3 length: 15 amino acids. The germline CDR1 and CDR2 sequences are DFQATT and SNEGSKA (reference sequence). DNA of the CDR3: TGCAGTGCTTTTTCGACTAGCGGGGGGACAGATACGCAGTATTTT. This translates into CSAFSTSGGTDTQYF.

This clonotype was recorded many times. This CDR3 is CASSSPRGVLGATDTQYF. In DNA, the CDR3 is TGTGCCAGCAGTTCCCCCCGGGGGGTTCTGGGAGCCACAGATACGCAGTATTTT. This chain joins TRBV6-5 and TRBJ2-3; 7 bases align to TRBD2. V dropped 4 bases and J dropped 2; count of bases not matched to a gene: 15. The CDR3 totals 18 residues. Germline CDR1 MNHEY, CDR2 SVGAGI.

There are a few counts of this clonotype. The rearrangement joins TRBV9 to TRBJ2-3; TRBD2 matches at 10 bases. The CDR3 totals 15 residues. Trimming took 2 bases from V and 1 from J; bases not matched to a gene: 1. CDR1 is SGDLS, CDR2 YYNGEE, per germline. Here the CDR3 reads CASSVLAGGTDTQYF. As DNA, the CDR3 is TGTGCCAGCAGCGTCCTAGCGGGGGGCACAGATACGCAGTATTTT.

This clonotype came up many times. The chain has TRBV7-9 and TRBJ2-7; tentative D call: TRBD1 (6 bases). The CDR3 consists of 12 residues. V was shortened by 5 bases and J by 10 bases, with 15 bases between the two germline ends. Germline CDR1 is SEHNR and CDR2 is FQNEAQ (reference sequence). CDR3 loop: CASSPRDKEQYF. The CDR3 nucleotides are TGTGCCAGCAGCCCCCGGGACAAAGAACAGTACTTC.

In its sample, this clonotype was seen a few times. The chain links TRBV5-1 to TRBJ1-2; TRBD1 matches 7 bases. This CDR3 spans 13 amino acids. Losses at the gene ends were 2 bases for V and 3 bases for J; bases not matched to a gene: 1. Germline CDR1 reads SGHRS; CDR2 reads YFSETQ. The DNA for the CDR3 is TGCGCCAGCAGCTTCGGACAGGACTATGGCTACACCTTC. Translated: CASSFGQDYGYTF.

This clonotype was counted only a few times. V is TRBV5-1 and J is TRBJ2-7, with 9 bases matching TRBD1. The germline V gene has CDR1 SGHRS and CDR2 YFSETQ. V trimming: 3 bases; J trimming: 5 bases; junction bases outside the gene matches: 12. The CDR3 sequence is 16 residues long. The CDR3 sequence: CASSWTGQGGSNEQYF. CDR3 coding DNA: TGCGCCAGCAGCTGGACGGGACAGGGAGGCAGTAACGAGCAGTACTTC.

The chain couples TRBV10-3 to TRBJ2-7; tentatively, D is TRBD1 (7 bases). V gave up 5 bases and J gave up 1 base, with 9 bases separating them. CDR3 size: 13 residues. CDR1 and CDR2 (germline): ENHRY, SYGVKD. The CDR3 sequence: CAISQGGSYEQYF. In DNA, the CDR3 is TGTGCCATCAGTCAGGGGGGATCCTACGAGCAGTACTTC.

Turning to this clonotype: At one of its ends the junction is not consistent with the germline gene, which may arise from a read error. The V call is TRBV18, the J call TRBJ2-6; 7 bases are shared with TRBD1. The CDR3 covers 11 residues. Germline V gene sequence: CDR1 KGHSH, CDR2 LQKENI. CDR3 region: CASSPLTGSSF. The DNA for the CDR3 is TGTGCCAGCTCACCCTTGACAGGGTCCTCCTTC. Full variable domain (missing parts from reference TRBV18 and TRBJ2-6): NAGVMQNPRHLVRRRGQEARLRCSPMKGHSHVYWYRQLPEEGLKFMVYLQKENIIDESGMPKERFSAEFPKEGPSILRIQQVVRGDSAAYFCASSPLTGSSFGAGSRLTVL.